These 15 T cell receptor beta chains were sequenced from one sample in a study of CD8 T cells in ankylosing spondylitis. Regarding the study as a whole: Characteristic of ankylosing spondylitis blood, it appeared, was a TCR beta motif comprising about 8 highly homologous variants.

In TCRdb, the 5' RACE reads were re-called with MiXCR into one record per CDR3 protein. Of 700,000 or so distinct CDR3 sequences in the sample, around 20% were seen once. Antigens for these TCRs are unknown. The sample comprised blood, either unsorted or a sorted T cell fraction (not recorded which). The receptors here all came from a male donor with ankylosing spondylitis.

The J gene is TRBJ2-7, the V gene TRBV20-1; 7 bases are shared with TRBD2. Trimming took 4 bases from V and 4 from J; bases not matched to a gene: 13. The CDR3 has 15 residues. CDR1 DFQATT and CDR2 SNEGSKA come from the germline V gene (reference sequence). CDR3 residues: CSAKRASGGLYEQYF. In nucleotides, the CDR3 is TGCAGTGCTAAGAGGGCTAGCGGAGGGCTGTACGAGCAGTACTTC.

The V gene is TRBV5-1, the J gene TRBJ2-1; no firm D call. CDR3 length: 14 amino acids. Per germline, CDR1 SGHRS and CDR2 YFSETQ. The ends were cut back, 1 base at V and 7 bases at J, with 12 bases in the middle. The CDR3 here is CASSLTPQDNEQFF. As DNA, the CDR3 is TGCGCCAGCAGCTTGACTCCGCAGGATAATGAGCAGTTCTTC.

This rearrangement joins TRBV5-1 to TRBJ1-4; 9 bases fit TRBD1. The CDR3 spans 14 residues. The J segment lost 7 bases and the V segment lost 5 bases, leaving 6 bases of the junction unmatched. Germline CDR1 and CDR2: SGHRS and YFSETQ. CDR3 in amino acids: CASRPGTGSEKLFF. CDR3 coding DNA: TGCGCCAGCAGGCCCGGGACAGGGTCTGAAAAACTGTTTTTT.

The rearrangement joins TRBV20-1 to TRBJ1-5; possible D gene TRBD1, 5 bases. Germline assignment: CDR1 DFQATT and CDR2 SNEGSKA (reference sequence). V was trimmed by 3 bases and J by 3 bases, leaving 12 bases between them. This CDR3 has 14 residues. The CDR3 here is CSASRALTNQPQHF. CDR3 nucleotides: TGCAGTGCTAGCAGGGCCCTAACCAATCAGCCCCAGCATTTT.

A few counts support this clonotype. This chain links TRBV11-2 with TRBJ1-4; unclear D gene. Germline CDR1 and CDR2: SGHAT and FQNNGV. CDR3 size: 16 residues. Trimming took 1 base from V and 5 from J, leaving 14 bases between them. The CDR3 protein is CASSLALRAANEKLFF. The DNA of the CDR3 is TGTGCCAGCAGCTTAGCTCTTAGGGCAGCAAATGAAAAACTGTTTTTT.

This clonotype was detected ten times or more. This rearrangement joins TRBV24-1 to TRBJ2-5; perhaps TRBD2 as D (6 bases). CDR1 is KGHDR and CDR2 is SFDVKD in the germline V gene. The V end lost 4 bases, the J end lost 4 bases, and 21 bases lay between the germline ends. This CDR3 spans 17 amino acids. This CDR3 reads CATSEAGRGNVGETQYF. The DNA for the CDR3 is TGTGCCACCAGTGAGGCGGGACGCGGAAATGTGGGAGAGACCCAGTACTTC.

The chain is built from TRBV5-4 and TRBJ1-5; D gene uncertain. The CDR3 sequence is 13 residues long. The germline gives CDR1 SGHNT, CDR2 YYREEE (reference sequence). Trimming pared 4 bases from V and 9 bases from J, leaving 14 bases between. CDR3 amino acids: CASSPGEAGPQHF. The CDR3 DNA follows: TGTGCCAGCAGCCCCGGGGAGGCCGGGCCCCAGCATTTT.

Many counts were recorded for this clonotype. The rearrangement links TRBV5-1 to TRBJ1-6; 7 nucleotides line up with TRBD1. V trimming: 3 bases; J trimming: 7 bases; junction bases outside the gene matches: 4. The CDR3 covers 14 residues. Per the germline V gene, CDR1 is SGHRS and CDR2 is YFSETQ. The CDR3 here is CASSSGQNNSPLHF. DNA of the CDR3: TGCGCCAGCAGCTCGGGACAGAACAATTCACCCCTCCACTTT.

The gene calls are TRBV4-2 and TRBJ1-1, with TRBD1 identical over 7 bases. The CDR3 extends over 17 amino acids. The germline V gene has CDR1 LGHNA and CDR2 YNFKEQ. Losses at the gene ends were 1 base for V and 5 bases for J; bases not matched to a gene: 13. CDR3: CASSQAGPGQLATEAFF. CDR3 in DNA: TGTGCCAGCAGCCAAGCCGGCCCGGGACAGCTGGCGACTGAAGCTTTCTTT.

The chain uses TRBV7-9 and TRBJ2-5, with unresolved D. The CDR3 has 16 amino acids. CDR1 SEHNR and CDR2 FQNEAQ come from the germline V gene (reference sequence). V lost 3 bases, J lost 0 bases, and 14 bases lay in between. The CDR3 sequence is CASSLDADTYQETQYF. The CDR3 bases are TGTGCCAGCAGCTTGGACGCAGACACTTACCAAGAGACCCAGTACTTC.

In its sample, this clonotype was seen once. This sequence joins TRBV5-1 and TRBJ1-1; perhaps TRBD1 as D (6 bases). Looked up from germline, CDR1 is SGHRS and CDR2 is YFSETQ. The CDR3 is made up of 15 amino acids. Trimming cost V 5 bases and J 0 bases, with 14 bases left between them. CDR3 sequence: CASRPGGGMNTEAFF. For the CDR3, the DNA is TGCGCCAGCAGGCCCGGAGGGGGAATGAACACTGAAGCTTTCTTT.

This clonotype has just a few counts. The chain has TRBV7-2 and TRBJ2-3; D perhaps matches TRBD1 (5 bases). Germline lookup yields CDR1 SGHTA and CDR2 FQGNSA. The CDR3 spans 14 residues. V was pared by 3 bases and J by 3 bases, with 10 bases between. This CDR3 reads CASSFQGTTDTQYF. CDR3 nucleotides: TGTGCCAGCAGCTTCCAGGGAACTACAGATACGCAGTATTTT.

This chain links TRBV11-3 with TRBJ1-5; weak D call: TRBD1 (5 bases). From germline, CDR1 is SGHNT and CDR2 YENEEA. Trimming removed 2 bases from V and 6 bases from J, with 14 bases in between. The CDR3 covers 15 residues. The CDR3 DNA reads TGTGCCAGCAGCTTAATGAGACCCGGGGCTCAGCCCCAGCATTTT. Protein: CASSLMRPGAQPQHF.

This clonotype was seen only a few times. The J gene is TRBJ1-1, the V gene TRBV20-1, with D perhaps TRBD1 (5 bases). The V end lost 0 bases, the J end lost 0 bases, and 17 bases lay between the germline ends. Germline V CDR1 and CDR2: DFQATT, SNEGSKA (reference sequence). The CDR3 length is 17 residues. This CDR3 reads CSARDQGGITLNTEAFF. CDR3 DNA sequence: TGCAGTGCTAGAGACCAGGGCGGAATAACCTTGAACACTGAAGCTTTCTTT.

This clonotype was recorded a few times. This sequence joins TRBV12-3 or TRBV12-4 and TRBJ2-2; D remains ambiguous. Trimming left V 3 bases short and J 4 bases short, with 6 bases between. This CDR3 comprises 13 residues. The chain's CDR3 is CASSFRATGELFF. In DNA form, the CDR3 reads TGTGCCAGCAGTTTTAGGGCCACCGGGGAGCTGTTTTTT.